Shown below are 24 T cell receptor beta chains from a single sample sequenced in a study of Ad26.COV2.S vaccination and SARS-CoV-2 variants. The protocol was immunoSEQ multiplex PCR, while the TCRdb copy is restricted to in-frame clones and leaves out a portion. The table records about 680,000 clones, around 92% of them present only once. The treatment is: over 15 received Ad26.COV2.S at low or high dose, single or two shots; five or six received placebo; per-sample allocation not given. Day 63 after the first vaccine or placebo injection was the time point for sampling. This material consisted of peripheral blood, taken in a trial of Ad26.COV2.S vaccine versus placebo. The receptor source for this set is a person aged 18-65 years who received the Ad26.COV2.S COVID-19 vaccine or a placebo.

The chain carries TRBV29-1 and TRBJ1-1, with no clear D. The CDR3 is 13 amino acids. Germline V gene data show CDR1 as SQVTM and CDR2 as ANQGSEA. V gave up 5 bases and J gave up 5 bases, with 15 bases separating them. The CDR3 bases are TGCAGCGTTTTCAGGCCGGGAGGGACTGAAGCTTTCTTT. Its translation: CSVFRPGGTEAFF.

The chain has TRBV6-2 or TRBV6-3 and TRBJ1-6, with 10 nucleotides matching TRBD1. J was trimmed by 9 bases and V by 5 bases; bases with no gene match: 10. CDR3 length: 16 residues. Germline loops: CDR1 MNHEY, CDR2 SVGEGT. For the CDR3, the DNA is TGTGCCAGCAGTCGACCTCCCGGGACAGGGGTTTCACCCCTCCACTTT. This codes for CASSRPPGTGVSPLHF.

The V and J genes are TRBV25-1 and TRBJ2-1, with unresolved D. CDR3 length: 12 amino acids. Germline CDR1 is MGHDK and CDR2 is SYGVNS. V was cut by 5 bases and J by 10 bases, with 12 bases left in between. DNA for the CDR3: TGTGCCAGCAGTCCCCCGGGCTCAGAGCAGTTCTTC. This translates into CASSPPGSEQFF. The complete variable domain, with remaining parts taken from reference TRBV25-1 and TRBJ2-1, reads EADIYQTPRYLVIGTGKKITLECSQTMGHDKMYWYQQDPGMELHLIHYSYGVNSTEKGDLSSESTVSRIRTEHFPLTLESARPSHTSQYLCASSPPGSEQFFGPGTRLTVL.

V gene TRBV7-2 combines with J gene TRBJ1-1; 7 nucleotides line up with TRBD1. J was trimmed by 1 base and V by 4 bases; bases with no gene match: 3. The CDR3 runs to 14 residues. Germline V gene data show CDR1 as SGHTA and CDR2 as FQGNSA. As DNA, the CDR3 is TGTGCCAGCAGCTCAGGGGGAGGGAACACTGAAGCTTTCTTT. It is translated as CASSSGGGNTEAFF.

The CDR3 DNA reads as TGTGCCAGCAGCTTGGCGGGACTAGCGGGAGGAGGTCAAGAGACCCAGTACTTC. Its protein product is CASSLAGLAGGGQETQYF. This chain links TRBV5-4 with TRBJ2-5, with 15 bases that match TRBD2. V lost 0 bases and J lost 2; bases outside the gene matches: 5. Per germline, CDR1 SGHNT and CDR2 YYREEE (reference sequence). This CDR3 is 18 amino acids long.

The CDR3, as DNA: TGTGCCAGCACCTCCGGGGGAGACAGGGGGGAGACCCAGTACTTC. It is translated as CASTSGGDRGETQYF. The chain employs TRBV27 and TRBJ2-5; 9 nucleotides line up with TRBD1. Trimming cost V 7 bases and J 5 bases; bases outside gene matches: 11. The length of the CDR3 is 15 residues. Germline assignment: CDR1 MNHEY and CDR2 SMNVEV (reference sequence).

About this clone: Other DNA sequences in this specimen translate into the identical CDR3. The genes are TRBV18 and TRBJ2-5, with D unresolved. This CDR3 is built from 11 residues. The germline V and J ends were trimmed by 3 bases and 5 bases, with 4 bases remaining between them. CDR1 is KGHSH, CDR2 LQKENI, per germline. For the CDR3, the DNA is TGTGCCAGCTCACCGACGGAGACCCAGTACTTC. Its translation is CASSPTETQYF.

A single count supports this clone. The V call is TRBV9, the J call TRBJ1-1; D remains unclear. Germline-derived CDR1 and CDR2 are SGDLS and YYNGEE. This CDR3 contains 13 residues. The V gene lost 1 base and the J gene lost 12 bases, with 16 bases spanning the gap. The CDR3 region is CASSVYLGTAPFF. The CDR3 coding sequence is TGTGCCAGCAGCGTATATTTGGGTACAGCTCCTTTCTTT.

V and J are TRBV3-1 (or the pseudogene TRBV3-2) and TRBJ2-7, with 10 bases lining up with TRBD1. This CDR3 is built from 13 residues. Germline CDR1 is LGHDT and CDR2 is YNNKEL (reference sequence). CDR3 nucleotides: TGTGCTAGGGGACAGGGGCCCGCCTACGAGCAGTACTTC. Translation gives CARGQGPAYEQYF.

The chain recombines TRBV30 with TRBJ2-7, with 7 nucleotides matching TRBD1. CDR1 and CDR2 from the germline V gene are GTSNPN and SVGIG (reference sequence). The junction had 7 bases not matched to a gene; V was cut back by 3 bases and J by 2 bases. This CDR3 contains 14 residues. The CDR3 DNA sequence: TGTGCCTGGAGCTCGGGACAGAATACCTACGAGCAGTACTTC. It encodes CAWSSGQNTYEQYF.

The chain has TRBV18 and TRBJ2-6, with TRBD2 matching over 7 bases. CDR1 and CDR2 from the germline V gene are KGHSH and LQKENI. V gave up 4 bases and J gave up 0 bases; unmatched junction bases: 15. CDR3 size: 20 residues. The CDR3 region is CASSHYLRGGAASGANVLTF. In DNA, the CDR3 is TGTGCCAGCTCACATTATCTTCGGGGAGGGGCCGCCTCTGGGGCCAACGTCCTGACTTTC.

This clone showed up just once. The rearrangement uses TRBV19 and TRBJ1-5; 7 positions match TRBD1. Germline loops: CDR1 LNHDA, CDR2 SQIVND (reference sequence). V lost 7 bases and J lost 2; bases outside the gene matches: 8. This CDR3 region has 15 residues. As DNA, the CDR3 is TGTGCCAGTACCGCCAGGGGGATGGGCAATCAGCCCCAGCATTTT. It is translated as CASTARGMGNQPQHF.

This clone was found once. V and J are TRBV11-3 and TRBJ1-3; D might be TRBD1 (5 bases). This CDR3 region has 12 residues. The germline CDR1 and CDR2 sequences are SGHNT and YENEEA. V dropped 7 bases and J dropped 3 bases, with 7 bases sitting between them. The CDR3: CASKGDGNTIYF. The CDR3 nucleotides are TGTGCCAGCAAAGGGGATGGAAACACCATATATTTT.

The chain recombines TRBV12-3 or TRBV12-4 with TRBJ2-7; D is uncertain. With 7 bases removed from V and 0 bases from J, the gap between germline ends came to 4 bases. The CDR3 loop spans 11 amino acids. The CDR3 DNA is TGTGCCAGCACTAGCTCCTACGAGCAGTACTTC. It specifies CASTSSYEQYF.

This chain's CDR3 is CASREEGNTGELFF. The CDR3 DNA reads TGTGCCAGCCGAGAAGAGGGAAACACCGGGGAGCTGTTTTTT. This sequence joins TRBV5-6 and TRBJ2-2; D possibly corresponds to TRBD2 (5 bases). The germline CDR1 and CDR2 sequences are SGHDT and YYEEEE. With 7 bases removed from V and 2 bases from J, the gap between germline ends came to 12 bases. This CDR3 is built from 14 residues.

The V call is TRBV19, the J call TRBJ2-1, with 10 bases lining up with TRBD1. The V gene end was trimmed by 7 bases and the J gene end by 9 bases; junction bases not matched to a gene: 6. The CDR3 length is 13 residues. Germline V gene sequence: CDR1 LNHDA, CDR2 SQIVND (reference sequence). CDR3: CASTHRTGGEQFF. Written as DNA, the CDR3 is TGTGCCAGTACCCACCGGACAGGGGGTGAGCAGTTCTTC.

The chain employs TRBV18 and TRBJ2-5; D call uncertain. The CDR3 runs to 13 residues. V shed 8 bases and J shed 5 bases, with 15 bases lying between them. Germline V gene sequence: CDR1 KGHSH, CDR2 LQKENI. The CDR3 DNA reads as TGTGCCAGCCAATGGGTCCGGGCGGAGACCCAGTACTTC. Protein: CASQWVRAETQYF.

The rearrangement joins TRBV12-3 or TRBV12-4 to TRBJ1-1, with D unresolved. There are 13 residues in the CDR3. The germline V and J ends were trimmed by 3 bases and 0 bases, with 5 bases remaining between them. Written as DNA, the CDR3 is TGTGCCAGCAGTTTCTCGATGAACACTGAAGCTTTCTTT. Its translation is CASSFSMNTEAFF.

The rearrangement joins TRBV7-2 to TRBJ1-5; 7 nucleotides line up with TRBD1. The CDR3 is 14 amino acids. J lost 7 bases, V lost 4 bases, and 7 bases had no gene match. Per the germline V gene, CDR1 is SGHTA and CDR2 is FQGNSA. The CDR3 DNA is TGTGCCAGCAGCTCCTTAACAGGGGCCCAGCCCCAGCATTTT. Translating it yields CASSSLTGAQPQHF. Full variable domain (missing parts from reference TRBV7-2 and TRBJ1-5): GAGVSQSPSNKVTEKGKDVELRCDPISGHTALYWYRQSLGQGLEFLIYFQGNSAPDKSGLPSDRFSAERTGGSVSTLTIQRTQQEDSAVYLCASSSLTGAQPQHFGDGTRLSIL.

The rearrangement joins TRBV6-5 to TRBJ2-7; 8 bases are a match to TRBD1. V lost 0 bases and J lost 2; bases outside the gene matches: 6. This CDR3 has 16 residues. The germline V gene encodes CDR1 MNHEY and CDR2 SVGAGI. CDR3 sequence (DNA): TGTGCCAGCAGTTACTCGTTTCAGGGGGCGGCCTACGAGCAGTACTTC. It specifies CASSYSFQGAAYEQYF.

This clone has more than one count but fewer than ten. This sequence joins TRBV7-2 and TRBJ1-6; D perhaps matches TRBD1 (5 bases). V lost 4 bases and J 6 bases, leaving 16 bases between the germline ends. There are 16 residues in the CDR3. Germline V lookup: CDR1 SGHTA, CDR2 FQGNSA. The CDR3 nucleotides read TGTGCCAGCAGCTCCTTCCCCGGGGCCGTTAATTCACCCCTCCACTTT. Its protein product is CASSSFPGAVNSPLHF.

About this clone: Different DNA sequences within this sample yield the same CDR3. The chain links TRBV6-5 to TRBJ1-1, with 7 bases that match TRBD1. The germline gives CDR1 MNHEY, CDR2 SVGAGI. The CDR3 extends over 13 amino acids. V was pared by 5 bases and J by 2 bases, with 2 bases of the junction left unmatched. This CDR3 reads CASSNRGNTEAFF. The CDR3 nucleotides read TGTGCCAGCAGTAACAGGGGAAACACTGAAGCTTTCTTT.

The chain employs TRBV29-1 and TRBJ1-1, with 7 bases aligning to TRBD1. Germline V gives CDR1 SQVTM, CDR2 ANQGSEA. V was pared by 2 bases and J by 2 bases, with 11 bases of the junction left unmatched. There are 16 residues in the CDR3. This CDR3 is CSVEPPRDSPNTEAFF. CDR3 nucleotide sequence: TGCAGCGTTGAACCGCCACGGGACAGCCCAAACACTGAAGCTTTCTTT.

The chain joins TRBV19 to TRBJ2-2, with no clear D. CDR3 size: 12 residues. V gave up 5 bases and J gave up 9 bases, with 10 bases separating them. The germline V gene has CDR1 LNHDA and CDR2 SQIVND (reference sequence). This CDR3 is CASSLPGRELFF. DNA for the CDR3: TGTGCCAGTAGTCTCCCCGGTCGGGAGCTGTTTTTT.